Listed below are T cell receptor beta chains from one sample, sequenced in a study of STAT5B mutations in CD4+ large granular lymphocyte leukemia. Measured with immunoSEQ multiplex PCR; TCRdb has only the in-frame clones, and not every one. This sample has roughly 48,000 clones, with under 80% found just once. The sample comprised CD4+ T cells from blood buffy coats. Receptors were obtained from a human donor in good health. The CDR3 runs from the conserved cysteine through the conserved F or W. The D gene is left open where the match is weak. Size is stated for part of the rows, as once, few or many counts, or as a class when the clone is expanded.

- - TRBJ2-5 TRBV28 TGTGCCAGCAGTTTACGTACTCCCCTGGAGACCCAGTACTTC CASSLRTPLETQYF
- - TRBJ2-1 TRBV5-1 TGCGCCAGCAGCTTGGCCGCAAAGGGGGAGGTCGATGAGCAGTTCTTC CASSLAAKGEVDEQFF
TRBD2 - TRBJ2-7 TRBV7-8 TGTGCCAGCAGCTTAGAGGGACTAGCGGCTTTCTCCTACGAGCAGTACTTC CASSLEGLAAFSYEQYF
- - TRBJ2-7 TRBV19 TGTGCCAGTAGTATAGAGAAGGGGTTTAGCTACGAGCAGTACTTC CASSIEKGFSYEQYF
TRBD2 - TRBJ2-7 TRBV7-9 TGTGCCAGCAGCTTACTAGCGGGGCTTGGCGAGCAGTACTTC CASSLLAGLGEQYF
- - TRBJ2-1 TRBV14 TGTGCCAGCCGCTCGGCGGGGGCTGGCAATGAGCAGTTCTTC CASRSAGAGNEQFF
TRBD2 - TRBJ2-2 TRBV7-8 TGTGCCAGCAGCTCAATAGCGGGGCGGAACACCGGGGAGCTGTTTTTT CASSSIAGRNTGELFF
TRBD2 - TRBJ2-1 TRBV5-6 TGTGCCAGCAGCTTGGACGGGGGGGGCTACAATGAGCAGTTCTTC CASSLDGGGYNEQFF
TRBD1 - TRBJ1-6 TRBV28 TGTGCCAGCACCGGGACAGGGTATTCACCCCTCCACTTT CASTGTGYSPLHF
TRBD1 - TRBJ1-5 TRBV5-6 TGTGCCAGCAGCTTGGCGGGGACAGGTAGCCAGCCCCAGCATTTT CASSLAGTGSQPQHF
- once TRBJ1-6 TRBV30 TGTGCCTGGAGTGTACTGGGGGGTAATTCACCCCTCCACTTT CAWSVLGGNSPLHF
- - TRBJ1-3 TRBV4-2 TGTGCCAGCAGCCAAGCGGTGGAAATACACTCTGGAAACACCATATATTTT CASSQAVEIHSGNTIYF
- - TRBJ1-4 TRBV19 TGTGCCAGCCAAAAAGGGGGGATGGATAATGAAAAACTGTTTTTT CASQKGGMDNEKLFF
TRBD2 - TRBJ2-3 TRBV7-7 TGTGCTAGCAGCCGGACTAGCGGGGACGCAGATACGCAGTATTTT CASSRTSGDADTQYF
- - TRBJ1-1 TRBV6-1 TGTGCCAGCAGTGACTATCAGAACACTGAAGCTTTCTTT CASSDYQNTEAFF
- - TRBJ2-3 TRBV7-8 TGTGCCAGCAGCTTAGGCGGAGGGATCGATACGCAGTATTTT CASSLGGGIDTQYF
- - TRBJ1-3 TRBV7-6 TGTGCCAGCAGCCGGGCCATCGGAAACACCATATATTTT CASSRAIGNTIYF
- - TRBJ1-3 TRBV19 TGTGCCAGTAGCCAGTCCCGGACATTCTCTGGAAACACCATATATTTT CASSQSRTFSGNTIYF
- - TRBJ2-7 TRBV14 TGTGCCAGCAGCCAAGATCGGGGCGTTGGCCCTAGCCGAAGGTACTACGAGCAGTACTTC CASSQDRGVGPSRRYYEQYF
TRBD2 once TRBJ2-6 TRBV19 TGTGCCAGTAGTATAGGGGGGGGCTCTGGGGCCAACGTCCTGACTTTC CASSIGGGSGANVLTF
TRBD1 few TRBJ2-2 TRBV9 TGTGCCAGCAGCGTAGTCACAGGGGACACCGGGGAGCTGTTTTTT CASSVVTGDTGELFF
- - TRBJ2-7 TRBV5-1 TGCGCCAGCAGCGCGCGACAGGGAGGGTCCTCCTACGAGCAGTACTTC CASSARQGGSSYEQYF
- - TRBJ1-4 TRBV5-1 TGCGCCAGCAACTTGGGGGGGGAAAATGAAAAACTGTTTTTT CASNLGGENEKLFF
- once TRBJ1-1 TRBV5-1 TGCGCCAGCAGCGAGGGACACAGTTTGAACACTGAAGCTTTCTTT CASSEGHSLNTEAFF
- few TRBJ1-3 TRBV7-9 TGTGCCAGCAGCTTACCTGGGGGCTCTGGAAACACCATATATTTT CASSLPGGSGNTIYF
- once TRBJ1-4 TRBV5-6 TGTGCCAGCAGCTTGGGAACGCTGTGGGGTGAAAAACTGTTTTTT CASSLGTLWGEKLFF
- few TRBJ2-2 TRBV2 TGTGCCAGCAGTGAAACACGGAACACCGGGGAGCTGTTTTTT CASSETRNTGELFF
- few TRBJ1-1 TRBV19 TGTGCCAGTAGTATAGGAGGGTTGAGCGGAAGTGAAGCTTTCTTT CASSIGGLSGSEAFF
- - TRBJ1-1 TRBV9 TGTGCCAGCAGCTGGACAGAAAACACTGAAGCTTTCTTT CASSWTENTEAFF
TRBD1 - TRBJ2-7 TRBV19 TGTGCCAGTAGTGCGAGACAGGGGAACGTCCACGAGCAGTACTTC CASSARQGNVHEQYF
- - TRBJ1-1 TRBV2 TGTGCCAGCAGTGGGGAACGGACAGTTAACACTGAAGCTTTCTTT CASSGERTVNTEAFF
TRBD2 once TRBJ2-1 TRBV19 TGTGCCAGTAGTAAAGGGACTAGCGGGGACTACAATGAGCAGTTCTTC CASSKGTSGDYNEQFF
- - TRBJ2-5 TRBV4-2 TGTGCCAGCAGCCAACCTTCGGATCCGGAGACCCAGTACTTC CASSQPSDPETQYF
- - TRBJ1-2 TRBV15 TGTGCCACCAGCAGAGACGGCGGCTACACCTTC CATSRDGGYTF
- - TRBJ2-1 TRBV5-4 TGTGCCAGCAGCCCCTGGGGCGGCGCCGATGAGCAGTTCTTC CASSPWGGADEQFF
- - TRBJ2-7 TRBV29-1 TGCAGCGTTTCCCAGGGTAACGGCGGCGAGCAGTACTTC CSVSQGNGGEQYF
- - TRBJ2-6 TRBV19 TGTGCCAGTAGTACACTCCGGACGGACTCTGGGGCCAACGTCCTGACTTTC CASSTLRTDSGANVLTF
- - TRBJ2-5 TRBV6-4 TGTGCCAGCAGTGACTCGATTCCCGGGGAGGAGACCCAGTACTTC CASSDSIPGEETQYF
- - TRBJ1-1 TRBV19 TGTGCCAGTAGTAATCAGGGACCAGGGATTGGGGTTTACACTGAAGCTTTCTTT CASSNQGPGIGVYTEAFF
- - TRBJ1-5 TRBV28 TGTGCCAGCAGTACCCCCAATCAGCCCCAGCATTTT CASSTPNQPQHF